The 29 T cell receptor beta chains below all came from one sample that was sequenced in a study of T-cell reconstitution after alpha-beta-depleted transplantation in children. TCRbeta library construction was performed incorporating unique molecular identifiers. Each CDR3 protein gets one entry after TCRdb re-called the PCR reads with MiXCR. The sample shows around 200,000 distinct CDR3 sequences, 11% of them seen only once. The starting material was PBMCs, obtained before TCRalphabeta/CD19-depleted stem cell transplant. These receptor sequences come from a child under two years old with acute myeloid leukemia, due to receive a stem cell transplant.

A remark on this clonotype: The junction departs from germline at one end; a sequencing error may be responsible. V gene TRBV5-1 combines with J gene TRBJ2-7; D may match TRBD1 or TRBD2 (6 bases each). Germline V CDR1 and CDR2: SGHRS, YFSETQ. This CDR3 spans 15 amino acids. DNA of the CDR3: TGCTCCAGCAGCTTGAGGGGGGTAGCTTCCTACGAGCAGTCCTTC. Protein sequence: CSSSLRGVASYEQSF.

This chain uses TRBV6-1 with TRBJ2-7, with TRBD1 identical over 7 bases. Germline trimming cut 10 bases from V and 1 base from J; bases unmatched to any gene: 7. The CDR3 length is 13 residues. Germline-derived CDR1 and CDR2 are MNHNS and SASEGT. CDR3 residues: CATWTGPSYEQYF. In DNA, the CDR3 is TGTGCCACCTGGACAGGTCCGTCCTACGAGCAGTACTTC.

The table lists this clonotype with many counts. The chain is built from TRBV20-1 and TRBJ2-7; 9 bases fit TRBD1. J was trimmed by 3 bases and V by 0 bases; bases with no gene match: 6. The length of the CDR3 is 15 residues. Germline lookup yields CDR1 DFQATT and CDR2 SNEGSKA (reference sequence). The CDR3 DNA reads TGCAGTGCTAGAGATCCGGGACAGGGCGTCTACGAGCAGTACTTC. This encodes CSARDPGQGVYEQYF.

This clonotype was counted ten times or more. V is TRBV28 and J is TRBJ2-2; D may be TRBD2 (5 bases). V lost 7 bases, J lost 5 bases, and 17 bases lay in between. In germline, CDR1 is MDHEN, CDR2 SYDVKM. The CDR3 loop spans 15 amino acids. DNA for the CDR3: TGTGCCAGCAAAGGAGGCGGATCCCAAACCGGGGAGCTGTTTTTT. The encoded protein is CASKGGGSQTGELFF.

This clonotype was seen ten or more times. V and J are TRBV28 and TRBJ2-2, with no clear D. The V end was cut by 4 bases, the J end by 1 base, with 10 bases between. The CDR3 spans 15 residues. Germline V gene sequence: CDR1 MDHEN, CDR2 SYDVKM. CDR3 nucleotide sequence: TGTGCCAGCAGTTGGGAACACCTGAACACCGGGGAGCTGTTTTTT. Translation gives CASSWEHLNTGELFF. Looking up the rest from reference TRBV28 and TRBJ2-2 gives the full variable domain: DVKVTQSSRYLVKRTGEKVFLECVQDMDHENMFWYRQDPGLGLRLIYFSYDVKMKEKGDIPEGYSVSREKKERFSLILESASTNQTSMYLCASSWEHLNTGELFFGEGSRLTVL.

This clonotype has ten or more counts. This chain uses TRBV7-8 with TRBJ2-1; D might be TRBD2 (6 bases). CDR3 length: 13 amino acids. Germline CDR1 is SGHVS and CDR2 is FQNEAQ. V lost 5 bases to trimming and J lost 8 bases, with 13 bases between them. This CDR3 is CASSLTRGDEQFF. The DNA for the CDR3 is TGTGCCAGCAGCCTAACGCGGGGAGATGAGCAGTTCTTC. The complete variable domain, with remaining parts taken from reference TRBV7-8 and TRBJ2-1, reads GAGVSQSPRYKVAKRGQDVALRCDPISGHVSLFWYQQALGQGPEFLTYFQNEAQLDKSGLPSDRFFAERPEGSVSTLKIQRTQQEDSAVYLCASSLTRGDEQFFGPGTRLTVL.

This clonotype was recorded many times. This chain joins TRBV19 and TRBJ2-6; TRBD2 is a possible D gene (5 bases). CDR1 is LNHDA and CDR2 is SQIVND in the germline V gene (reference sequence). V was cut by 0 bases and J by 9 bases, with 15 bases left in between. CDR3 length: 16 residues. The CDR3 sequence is CASSIDVGGRGNVLTF. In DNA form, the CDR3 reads TGTGCCAGTAGTATAGATGTTGGCGGGCGCGGCAACGTCCTGACTTTC.

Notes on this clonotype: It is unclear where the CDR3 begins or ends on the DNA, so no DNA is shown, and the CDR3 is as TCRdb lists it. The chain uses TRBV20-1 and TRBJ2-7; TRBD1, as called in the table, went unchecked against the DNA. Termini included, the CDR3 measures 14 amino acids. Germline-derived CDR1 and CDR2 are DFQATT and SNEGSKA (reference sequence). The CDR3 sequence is CSSGQGQGAYEQYF.

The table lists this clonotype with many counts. CDR3 amino acids: CASSLITVYGYTF. The CDR3 coding sequence is TGTGCCAGCAGTTTAATTACAGTCTATGGCTACACCTTC. This rearrangement joins TRBV28 to TRBJ1-2; D is undetermined. V lost 2 bases, J lost 4 bases, and 8 bases lay in between. Germline loops: CDR1 MDHEN, CDR2 SYDVKM. This CDR3 region has 13 residues.

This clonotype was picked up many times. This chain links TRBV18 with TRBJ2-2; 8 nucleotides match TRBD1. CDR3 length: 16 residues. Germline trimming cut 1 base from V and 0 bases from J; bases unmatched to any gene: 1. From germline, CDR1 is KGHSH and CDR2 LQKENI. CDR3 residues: CASSPLRGPNTGELFF. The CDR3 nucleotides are TGTGCCAGCTCACCACTCAGGGGGCCGAACACCGGGGAGCTGTTTTTT. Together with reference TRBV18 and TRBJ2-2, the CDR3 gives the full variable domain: NAGVMQNPRHLVRRRGQEARLRCSPMKGHSHVYWYRQLPEEGLKFMVYLQKENIIDESGMPKERFSAEFPKEGPSILRIQQVVRGDSAAYFCASSPLRGPNTGELFFGEGSRLTVL.

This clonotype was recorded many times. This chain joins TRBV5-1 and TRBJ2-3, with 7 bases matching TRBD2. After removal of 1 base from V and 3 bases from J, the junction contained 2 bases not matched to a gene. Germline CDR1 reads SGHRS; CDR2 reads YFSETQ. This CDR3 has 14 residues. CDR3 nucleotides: TGCGCCAGCAGCTTGTGGGGGGGGACAGATACGCAGTATTTT. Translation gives CASSLWGGTDTQYF. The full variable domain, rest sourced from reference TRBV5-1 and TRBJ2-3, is KAGVTQTPRYLIKTRGQQVTLSCSPISGHRSVSWYQQTPGQGLQFLFEYFSETQRNKGNFPGRFSGRQFSNSRSEMNVSTLELGDSALYLCASSLWGGTDTQYFGPGTRLTVL.

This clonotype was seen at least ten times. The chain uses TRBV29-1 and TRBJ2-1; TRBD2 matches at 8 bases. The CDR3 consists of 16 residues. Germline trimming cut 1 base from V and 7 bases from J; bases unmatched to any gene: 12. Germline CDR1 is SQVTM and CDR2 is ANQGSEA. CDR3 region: CSVEGGLVTWGNEQFF. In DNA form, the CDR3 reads TGCAGCGTTGAAGGGGGACTAGTCACATGGGGAAATGAGCAGTTCTTC.

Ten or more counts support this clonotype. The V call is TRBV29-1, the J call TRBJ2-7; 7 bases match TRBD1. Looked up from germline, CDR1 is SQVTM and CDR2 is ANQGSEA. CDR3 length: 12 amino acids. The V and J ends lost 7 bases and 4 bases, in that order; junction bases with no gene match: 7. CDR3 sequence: CSGRDRTYEQYF. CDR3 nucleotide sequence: TGCAGCGGCCGGGACAGAACTTACGAGCAGTACTTC.

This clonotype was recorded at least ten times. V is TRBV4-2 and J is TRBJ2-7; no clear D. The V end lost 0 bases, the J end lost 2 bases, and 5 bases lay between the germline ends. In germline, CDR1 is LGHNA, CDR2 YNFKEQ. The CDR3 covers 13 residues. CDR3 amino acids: CASSQELAYEQYF. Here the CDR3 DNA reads TGTGCCAGCAGCCAAGAACTTGCCTACGAGCAGTACTTC.

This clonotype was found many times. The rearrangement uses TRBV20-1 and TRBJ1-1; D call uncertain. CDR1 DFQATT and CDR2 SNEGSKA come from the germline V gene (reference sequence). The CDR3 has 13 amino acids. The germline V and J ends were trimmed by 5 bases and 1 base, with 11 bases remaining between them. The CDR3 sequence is CSAEPVGNTEAFF. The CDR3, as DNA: TGCAGTGCTGAGCCCGTTGGGAACACTGAAGCTTTCTTT.

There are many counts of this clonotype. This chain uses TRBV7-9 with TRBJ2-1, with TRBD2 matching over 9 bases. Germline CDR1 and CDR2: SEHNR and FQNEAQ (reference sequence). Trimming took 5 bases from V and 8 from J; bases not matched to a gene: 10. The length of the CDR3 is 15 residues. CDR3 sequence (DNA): TGTGCCAGCAGCCCGGGGACTAGCTTGATCTATGAGCAGTTCTTC. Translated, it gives CASSPGTSLIYEQFF.

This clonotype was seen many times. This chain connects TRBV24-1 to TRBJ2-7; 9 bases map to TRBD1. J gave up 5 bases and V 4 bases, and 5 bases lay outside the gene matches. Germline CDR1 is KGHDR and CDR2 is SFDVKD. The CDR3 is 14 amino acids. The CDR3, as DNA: TGTGCCACCAGTGACCAGAGGACAGGGGACGAGCAGTACTTC. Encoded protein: CATSDQRTGDEQYF.

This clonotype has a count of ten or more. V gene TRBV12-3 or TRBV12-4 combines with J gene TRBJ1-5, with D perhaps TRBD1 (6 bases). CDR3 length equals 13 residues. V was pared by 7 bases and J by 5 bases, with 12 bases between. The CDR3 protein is CASNRGGDQPQHF. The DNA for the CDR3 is TGTGCCAGCAATCGAGGGGGAGATCAGCCCCAGCATTTT.

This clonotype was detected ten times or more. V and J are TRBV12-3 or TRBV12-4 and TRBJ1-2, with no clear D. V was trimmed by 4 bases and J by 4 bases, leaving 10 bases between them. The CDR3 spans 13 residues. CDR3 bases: TGTGCCAGCAGTTCTGGCAGAGGCTATGGCTACACCTTC. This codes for CASSSGRGYGYTF.

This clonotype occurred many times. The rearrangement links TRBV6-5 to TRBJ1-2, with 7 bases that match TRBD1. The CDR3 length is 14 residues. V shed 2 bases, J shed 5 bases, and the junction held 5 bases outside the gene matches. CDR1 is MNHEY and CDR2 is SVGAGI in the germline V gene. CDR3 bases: TGTGCCAGCAGTTACCATGCAGGGGGGTATGGCTACACCTTC. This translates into CASSYHAGGYGYTF.

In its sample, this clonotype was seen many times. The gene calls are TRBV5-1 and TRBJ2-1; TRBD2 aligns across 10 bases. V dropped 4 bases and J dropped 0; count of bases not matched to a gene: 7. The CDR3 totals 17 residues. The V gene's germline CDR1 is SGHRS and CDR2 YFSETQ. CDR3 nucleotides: TGCGCCAGCAGCGGGTCTAGCGGGGGTAGCTCCTACAATGAGCAGTTCTTC. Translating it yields CASSGSSGGSSYNEQFF.

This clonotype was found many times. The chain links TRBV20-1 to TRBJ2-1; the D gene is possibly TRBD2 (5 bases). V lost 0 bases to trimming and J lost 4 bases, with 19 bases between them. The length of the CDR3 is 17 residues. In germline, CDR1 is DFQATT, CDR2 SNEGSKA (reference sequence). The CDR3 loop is CSARDRGSSEKYNEQFF. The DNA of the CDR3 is TGCAGTGCTAGAGATCGAGGGTCTTCGGAAAAATACAATGAGCAGTTCTTC.

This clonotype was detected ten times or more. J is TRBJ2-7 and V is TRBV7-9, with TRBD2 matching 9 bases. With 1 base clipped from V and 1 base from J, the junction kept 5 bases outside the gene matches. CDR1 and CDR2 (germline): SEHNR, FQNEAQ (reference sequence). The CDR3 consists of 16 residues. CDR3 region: CASSLGFTSGSYEQYF. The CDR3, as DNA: TGTGCCAGCAGCTTAGGCTTCACTAGCGGGTCCTACGAGCAGTACTTC.

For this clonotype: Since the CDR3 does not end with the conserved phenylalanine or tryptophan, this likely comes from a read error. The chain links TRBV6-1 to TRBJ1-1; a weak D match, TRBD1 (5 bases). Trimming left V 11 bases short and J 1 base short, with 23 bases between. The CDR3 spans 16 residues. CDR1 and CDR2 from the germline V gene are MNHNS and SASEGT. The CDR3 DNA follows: TGTGCCTTGACACCCTCAGATCTCGGACAGAACACTGAAGCTTTCTCT. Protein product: CALTPSDLGQNTEAFS.

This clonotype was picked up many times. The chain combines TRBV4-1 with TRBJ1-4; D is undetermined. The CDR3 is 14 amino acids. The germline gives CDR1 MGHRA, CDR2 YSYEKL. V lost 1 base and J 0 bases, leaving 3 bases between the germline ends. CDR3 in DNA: TGCGCCAGCAGCCAAGGGGCAACTAATGAAAAACTGTTTTTT. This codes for CASSQGATNEKLFF.

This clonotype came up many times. The CDR3, as DNA: TGTGCCAGCACAGACAGGACTAACTCCATGAACACTGAAGCTTTCTTT. Its protein is CASTDRTNSMNTEAFF. The chain joins TRBV9 to TRBJ1-1, with a weak D call TRBD1 (6 bases). CDR3 size: 16 residues. The V gene's germline CDR1 is SGDLS and CDR2 YYNGEE. V shed 6 bases and J shed 0 bases, with 18 bases lying between them.

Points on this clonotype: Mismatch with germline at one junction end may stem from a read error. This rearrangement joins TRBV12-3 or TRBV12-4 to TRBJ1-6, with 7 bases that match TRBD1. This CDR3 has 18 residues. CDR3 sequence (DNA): TGTGCCTGCAGTTTACCTCCACCACACAGGGGAATAAATTCACCCCTCCACTTT. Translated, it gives CACSLPPPHRGINSPLHF.

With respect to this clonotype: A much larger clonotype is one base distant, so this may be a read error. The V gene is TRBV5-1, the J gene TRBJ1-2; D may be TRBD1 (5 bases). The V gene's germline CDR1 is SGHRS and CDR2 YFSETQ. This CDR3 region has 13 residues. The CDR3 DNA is TGCGCCAACAGCTTGAGACAGAACTATGGCTACACCTTC. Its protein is CANSLRQNYGYTF.

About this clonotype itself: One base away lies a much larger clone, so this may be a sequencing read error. The CDR3 here is CSAIDSGYEHYF. The CDR3 region has the DNA TGCAGTGCCATCGACTCAGGGTACGAGCATTACTTC. V gene TRBV20-1 combines with J gene TRBJ2-7; a possible D gene is TRBD1 (5 bases). The germline V gene encodes CDR1 DFQATT and CDR2 SNEGSKA (reference sequence). The length of the CDR3 is 12 residues.